This TCR beta chain was identified in a study of OX40 agonist ivuxolimab in advanced cancers. Whole-study context: Therapy given before enrollment (anti-PD-1, anti-PD-L1 or anti-CTLA-4) was allowed, and around 44% had some. Study-wide points: Certain nonresponders likewise exhibited a low normalized T-cell clonal expansion. Mean expanded clone counts were higher in CD8+ than CD4+ T cells.

V was clipped by 6 bases and J by 0 bases; unmatched bases: 1. In germline, CDR1 is MNHEY, CDR2 SVGAGI. CDR3 length: 14 amino acids. Generated by immunoSEQ multiplex PCR, the TCRdb table keeps only in-frame clones and is missing some. The table shows approximately 100,000 clones, with around 88% occurring only once. Remarks on this clone: The antigen is not known.

The chain uses TRBV6-5 and TRBJ2-2; 7 bases match TRBD1. The specimen comprised CD4+ or CD8+ T cells sorted from blood, sampled in a trial of the OX40 agonist ivuxolimab. The receptor was derived from an adult with an advanced solid tumor such as melanoma, head and neck, liver or kidney cancer. Written as DNA, the CDR3 is TGTGCCAGCAGCGGGACAGCGAACACCGGGGAGCTGTTTTTT. Translation gives CASSGTANTGELFF.